This is a list of T cell receptor beta chains from one sample in a study of cytomegalovirus exposure and HLA in healthy donors. Libraries were prepared by immunoSEQ multiplex PCR; TCRdb keeps only in-frame clonotypes and omits some of them. The sample contains about 170,000 clones, 75% to 85% of which appear only once. The sequencing sample was made of PBMCs. The source is a woman aged 45-59 years in good health and CMV-seronegative. Both conserved end residues are part of each CDR3. The D gene is left open where the match is weak. Clone size is stated in some rows and not others, as once, few, many or a class when expanded.

size | D | J | V | CDR3 | DNA
NA | NA | TRBJ2-1 | TRBV6-6 | CASSRSGYNEQFF | TGTGCCAGCAGCCGGAGCGGTTACAATGAGCAGTTCTTC
once | NA | TRBJ1-4 | TRBV11-2 | CASNFQPLRQETTNEKPLF | TGTGCCAGCAACTTTCAACCTTTACGACAGGAAACAACTAATGAAAAACCCCTTTTT
NA | TRBD2 | TRBJ2-1 | TRBV15 | CATLREGDEQFF | TGTGCCACCTTACGGGAGGGGGATGAGCAGTTCTTC
NA | TRBD1 | TRBJ1-6 | TRBV30 | CAWSVPRDRSRSPLHF | TGTGCCTGGAGTGTGCCCCGGGACAGAAGTCGGTCACCCCTCCACTTT
many | NA | TRBJ2-2 | TRBV4-3 | CASSQEVELVVTGELFF | TGCGCCAGCAGCCAAGAGGTCGAACTGGTGGTCACCGGGGAGCTGTTTTTT
NA | NA | TRBJ1-3 | TRBV7-8 | CASSLWTRQASSGNTIYF | TGTGCCAGCAGCTTATGGACCAGACAGGCGAGCTCTGGAAACACCATATATTTT
NA | TRBD1 | TRBJ2-7 | TRBV14 | CASSHRGRDEQYF | TGTGCCAGCAGCCACAGGGGGCGCGACGAGCAGTACTTC
NA | TRBD1 | TRBJ1-3 | TRBV11-3 | CASSRGQGDGNTIYF | TGTGCCAGCAGCCGGGGACAGGGGGACGGAAACACCATATATTTT
NA | NA | TRBJ1-1 | TRBV27 | CASSYVAWGGLNTEAFF | TGTGCCAGCAGTTATGTAGCGTGGGGGGGGCTGAACACTGAAGCTTTCTTT
NA | TRBD1 | TRBJ1-5 | TRBV6-1 | CASSEEGARAQPQHF | TGTGCCAGCAGTGAAGAGGGGGCAAGGGCTCAGCCCCAGCATTTT
NA | NA | TRBJ1-5 | TRBV7-6 | CASSPTGKDSNQPQHF | TGTGCCAGCAGCCCTACAGGGAAGGATAGCAATCAGCCCCAGCATTTT
NA | NA | TRBJ1-3 | TRBV23-1 | CASTPIPSSGNTIYF | TGCGCCAGCACCCCAATACCCAGCTCTGGAAACACCATATATTTT
once | NA | TRBJ2-7 | TRBV7-2 | CASSPRGTASYEQYF | TGTGCCAGCAGCCCACGGGGGACAGCCTCCTACGAGCAGTACTTC
NA | NA | TRBJ1-1 | TRBV19 | CASSIDWRNTEAFF | TGTGCCAGTAGTATAGATTGGAGGAACACTGAAGCTTTCTTT
NA | NA | TRBJ2-5 | TRBV7-9 | CASRESAGRETQYF | TGTGCCAGCAGAGAATCGGCGGGCAGGGAGACCCAGTACTTC
NA | NA | TRBJ2-6 | TRBV4-3 | CASSQSGGGGANVLTF | TGCGCCAGCAGCCAATCTGGGGGCGGTGGGGCCAACGTCCTGACTTTC
NA | NA | TRBJ2-3 | TRBV14 | CASSGPSDRTDTQYF | TGTGCCAGCAGCGGACCTAGCGACCGCACAGATACGCAGTATTTT
NA | TRBD1 | TRBJ2-3 | TRBV19 | CASSTGQESTDTQYF | TGTGCCAGTAGTACCGGACAGGAGAGCACAGATACGCAGTATTTT
NA | NA | TRBJ1-1 | TRBV4-1 | CASTTAKGGRNTEAFF | TGCGCCAGCACCACAGCAAAAGGGGGTCGGAACACTGAAGCTTTCTTT
NA | NA | TRBJ2-7 | TRBV5-1 | CASSSEGRAYEQYF | TGCGCCAGCAGCTCGGAGGGCAGGGCCTACGAGCAGTACTTC
NA | NA | TRBJ2-4 | TRBV18 | CASSPDSPNIAKNIQYF | TGTGCCAGCTCACCTGACAGTCCAAACATAGCCAAAAACATTCAGTACTTC
NA | TRBD1 | TRBJ2-5 | TRBV5-1 | CASSLGTGILQETQYF | TGCGCCAGCAGCTTGGGGACAGGGATCCTACAAGAGACCCAGTACTTC
NA | TRBD1 | TRBJ2-7 | TRBV27 | CATKQGSIYEQYF | TGTGCCACCAAACAGGGGTCCATCTACGAGCAGTACTTC
once | TRBD1 | TRBJ1-2 | TRBV18 | CASSPSGTGSNYGYTF | TGTGCCAGCTCACCGTCGGGGACAGGGTCTAACTATGGCTACACCTTC
NA | TRBD1 | TRBJ1-2 | TRBV10-2 | CASSEGTAYGYTF | TGCGCCAGCAGTGAGGGGACAGCCTATGGCTACACCTTC
NA | TRBD2 | TRBJ2-3 | TRBV4-3 | CASSLASGGSTDTQYF | TGCGCCAGCAGCCTCGCTAGCGGGGGAAGCACAGATACGCAGTATTTT
NA | NA | TRBJ2-7 | TRBV5-6 | CASSSRDYYEQYF | TGTGCCAGCAGCTCGAGGGATTACTACGAGCAGTACTTC
NA | NA | TRBJ1-6 | TRBV30 | CAWSIGVTHFSPLHF | TGTGCCTGGAGTATCGGGGTAACCCATTTTTCACCCCTCCACTTT
few | NA | TRBJ1-3 | TRBV6-6 | CASSYSGSGNTIYF | TGTGCCAGCAGTTACTCCGGGTCTGGAAACACCATATATTTT
NA | TRBD1 | TRBJ2-7 | TRBV28 | CASSLAGGAYEQYF | TGTGCCAGCAGTTTGGCAGGGGGCGCGTACGAGCAGTACTTC
NA | TRBD1 | TRBJ2-3 | TRBV11-2 | CASSLARGPPLTDTQYF | TGTGCCAGCAGCTTAGCCAGGGGGCCCCCCCTCACAGATACGCAGTATTTT
once | TRBD1 | TRBJ1-6 | TRBV18 | CASSRAGTGDGSPLHF | TGTGCCAGCTCACGCGCCGGGACAGGGGATGGGTCACCCCTCCACTTT
NA | NA | TRBJ2-7 | TRBV4-3 | CASSQDRSGRTYEQYF | TGCGCCAGCAGCCAAGATCGTTCAGGCAGGACCTACGAGCAGTACTTC
NA | TRBD1 | TRBJ2-7 | TRBV7-9 | CSSSFVGTGTGTSYEQYF | TGTTCCAGCAGCTTCGTTGGGACCGGGACAGGGACCTCCTACGAGCAGTACTTC
NA | TRBD1 | TRBJ1-2 | TRBV10-2 | CASSAGTGGASYGYTF | TGCGCCAGCAGTGCCGGGACAGGGGGCGCAAGCTATGGCTACACCTTC
NA | TRBD1 | TRBJ1-6 | TRBV19 | CASSSPGTGHSPLHF | TGTGCCAGTAGTTCGCCCGGGACAGGGCATTCACCCCTCCACTTT
NA | NA | TRBJ1-4 | TRBV13 | CASSLAVQGSEKLFF | TGTGCCAGCAGCTTAGCTGTCCAGGGTTCGGAAAAACTGTTTTTT
once | TRBD2 | TRBJ2-5 | TRBV27 | CASSLYRGRSQETQYF | TGTGCCAGCAGTTTATATCGCGGGAGAAGCCAAGAGACCCAGTACTTC
NA | TRBD1 | TRBJ2-5 | TRBV5-1 | CASSLGGQTQETQYF | TGCGCCAGCAGCTTGGGGGGACAGACCCAAGAGACCCAGTACTTC
NA | TRBD2 | TRBJ2-3 | TRBV5-1 | CASSSSGLETDTQYF | TGCGCCAGCAGCTCTAGCGGTTTGGAAACAGATACGCAGTATTTT
NA | TRBD1 | TRBJ1-1 | TRBV5-1 | CASSPSGQGATEAFF | TGCGCCAGCAGCCCCTCGGGACAGGGAGCCACTGAAGCTTTCTTT
NA | TRBD1 | TRBJ2-7 | TRBV5-1 | CASSSGQGGTKQYF | TGCGCCAGCAGCTCGGGACAGGGGGGCACAAAGCAGTACTTC
NA | TRBD2 | TRBJ2-7 | TRBV14 | CASSQGLAVSYEQYF | TGTGCCAGCAGCCAAGGACTAGCGGTATCCTACGAGCAGTACTTC
NA | TRBD1 | TRBJ1-2 | TRBV6-5 | CASMDRDGYTF | TGTGCCAGCATGGACAGGGATGGCTACACCTTC
NA | NA | TRBJ1-5 | TRBV12-5 | CASGVDQPQHF | TGTGCTAGTGGGGTAGATCAGCCCCAGCATTTT
NA | NA | TRBJ2-7 | TRBV2 | CASHGQSHEQYF | TGTGCCAGCCATGGACAGTCCCACGAGCAGTACTTC
NA | NA | TRBJ1-4 | TRBV21-1 | CASSTPLEVGTNSEKLFF | TGTGCCAGCAGCACGCCCTTAGAGGTCGGTACAAACTCAGAAAAACTGTTTTTT
NA | TRBD1 | TRBJ2-7 | TRBV7-2 | CASSLGQGAIHEQYF | TGTGCCAGCAGCTTAGGACAGGGGGCTATCCACGAGCAGTACTTC
NA | NA | TRBJ2-7 | TRBV28 | CASKDRDKFYEQYF | TGTGCCAGCAAAGACCGGGACAAGTTCTACGAGCAGTACTTC
NA | TRBD2 | TRBJ2-5 | TRBV7-2 | CASSSQRGGRGETQYF | TGTGCCAGCAGCTCCCAGCGGGGGGGCCGAGGAGAGACCCAGTACTTC
NA | TRBD2 | TRBJ2-3 | TRBV4-3 | CASSQSLAGGLTSTDTQYF | TGCGCCAGCAGCCAATCCCTAGCGGGGGGGCTCACTAGCACAGATACGCAGTATTTT
NA | TRBD2 | TRBJ2-5 | TRBV2 | CASSHGLAGNQETQYF | TGTGCCAGCAGTCATGGACTAGCGGGGAACCAAGAGACCCAGTACTTC
NA | NA | TRBJ2-3 | TRBV7-8 | CASSPRGSRTDTQYF | TGTGCCAGCAGCCCTCGAGGGAGCAGAACAGATACGCAGTATTTT
few | TRBD1 | TRBJ1-5 | TRBV28 | CASRVDRGHQPQHF | TGTGCCAGCAGGGTCGACAGGGGGCACCAGCCCCAGCATTTT
NA | TRBD1 | TRBJ2-7 | TRBV25-1 | CASRQGALYEQYF | TGTGCCAGCAGACAGGGGGCTTTGTACGAGCAGTACTTC
NA | TRBD1 | TRBJ1-1 | TRBV19 | CASSTRTGLMNTEAFF | TGTGCCAGTAGTACGCGGACAGGTCTCATGAACACTGAAGCTTTCTTT